These T cell receptor beta chains were read from a single sample in a study of identifying expanded T cells in peripheral blood. Only in-frame clones appear in the TCRdb table, and some are missing; sequencing was by immunoSEQ multiplex PCR. The sample contains roughly 63,000 clones, approximately 83% of which appear only once. The specimen was blood. The receptors shown here come from a person between 18 and 69 years old in good health. The CDR3 runs from the conserved cysteine through the conserved F or W. Fields, in order: J gene, V gene, D gene, CDR3 protein. The D gene is left open where the match is weak.

j_call: TRBJ1-2
v_call: TRBV5-6
d_call: TRBD1
cdr3_aa: CASSLSPGGEYGYTF

j_call: TRBJ1-5
v_call: TRBV19
d_call: NA
cdr3_aa: CASSMSSFNQPQHF

j_call: TRBJ2-1
v_call: TRBV27
d_call: TRBD1
cdr3_aa: CASSLGQGGEQFF

j_call: TRBJ2-2
v_call: TRBV6-1
d_call: NA
cdr3_aa: CASRGRLSTGELFF

j_call: TRBJ2-3
v_call: TRBV14
d_call: NA
cdr3_aa: CASRKTRTSTDTQYF

j_call: TRBJ2-5
v_call: TRBV6-1
d_call: NA
cdr3_aa: CASSEKVPGRGETQYF

j_call: TRBJ2-1
v_call: TRBV2
d_call: NA
cdr3_aa: CASSDQYNEQFF

j_call: TRBJ1-4
v_call: TRBV28
d_call: NA
cdr3_aa: CASSFRSGEKLFF

j_call: TRBJ2-2
v_call: TRBV5-6
d_call: NA
cdr3_aa: CASSPRGRGTGELFF

j_call: TRBJ1-4
v_call: TRBV19
d_call: NA
cdr3_aa: CASSKRALRMDTTNEKLFF

j_call: TRBJ1-2
v_call: TRBV18
d_call: NA
cdr3_aa: CASSPGAVRYGYTF

j_call: TRBJ1-1
v_call: TRBV7-8
d_call: NA
cdr3_aa: CASSLRGRTEAFF

j_call: TRBJ2-2
v_call: TRBV5-4
d_call: NA
cdr3_aa: CASSLAGGITGELFF

j_call: TRBJ1-2
v_call: TRBV5-1
d_call: NA
cdr3_aa: CASSPTGNNYGYTF